These 21 T cell receptor beta chains originate from one sample sequenced in a study of blood T cell repertoires in COVID-19. Measured with immunoSEQ multiplex PCR; TCRdb has only the in-frame clones, and not every one. Found here are over 150,000 clones, roughly 83% of them singletons; the top ten hold approximately 30%. Sequenced sample: peripheral blood. The receptors here all came from a woman aged 60-70 years with acute or convalescent COVID-19.

This sequence joins TRBV7-8 and TRBJ2-2; 7 bases are shared with TRBD1. Germline loops: CDR1 SGHVS, CDR2 FQNEAQ. V was pared by 8 bases and J by 0 bases, with 12 bases of the junction left unmatched. The CDR3 length is 17 residues. This CDR3 reads CASYKGRGISNTGELFF. The DNA of the CDR3 is TGTGCCAGCTATAAGGGCAGGGGGATATCGAACACCGGGGAGCTGTTTTTT.

This rearrangement joins TRBV27 to TRBJ1-2; a possible D gene is TRBD1 (6 bases). There are 21 residues in the CDR3. With 4 bases removed from V and 0 bases from J, the gap between germline ends came to 30 bases. CDR1 and CDR2 (germline): MNHEY, SMNVEV (reference sequence). The CDR3 reads CASSSILRSGGRGRANYGYTF. The CDR3 DNA sequence: TGTGCCAGCAGTTCTATTCTACGTAGCGGGGGCAGGGGCAGGGCTAACTATGGCTACACCTTC.

This chain joins TRBV30 and TRBJ1-3; 7 positions match TRBD1. The CDR3 length is 13 residues. CDR1 and CDR2 from the germline V gene are GTSNPN and SVGIG (reference sequence). Trimming at V came to 5 bases and at J to 2 bases, leaving 3 bases not matched to a gene. The CDR3 here is CAWGTVTGNTIYF. In DNA, the CDR3 is TGTGCCTGGGGGACAGTCACTGGAAACACCATATATTTT. Together with reference TRBV30 and TRBJ1-3, the CDR3 gives the full variable domain: SQTIHQWPATLVQPVGSPLSLECTVEGTSNPNLYWYRQAAGRGLQLLFYSVGIGQISSEVPQNLSASRPQDRQFILSSKKLLLSDSGFYLCAWGTVTGNTIYFGEGSWLTVV.

The table lists this clone with a count of one. This sequence joins TRBV5-1 and TRBJ1-3; 8 bases are a match to TRBD1. CDR1 is SGHRS and CDR2 is YFSETQ in the germline V gene. CDR3 length equals 15 residues. Losses at the gene ends were 1 base for V and 2 bases for J; bases not matched to a gene: 2. CDR3 amino acids: CASSLSGGPGNTIYF. The CDR3, as DNA: TGCGCCAGCAGCTTGTCAGGGGGCCCTGGAAACACCATATATTTT.

The chain has TRBV10-1 and TRBJ1-1; no firm D call. Deletions cut 3 bases from V and 5 bases from J, with 10 bases between. Germline lookup yields CDR1 WNHNN and CDR2 SYGVQD (reference sequence). There are 13 residues in the CDR3. In nucleotides, the CDR3 is TGCGCCAGCAGTGATAGCCGACGGACTGAAGCTTTCTTT. It specifies CASSDSRRTEAFF.

The chain has TRBV6-5 and TRBJ2-2; TRBD1 agrees at 7 bases. The germline V gene has CDR1 MNHEY and CDR2 SVGAGI. The junction had 3 bases not matched to a gene; V was cut back by 6 bases and J by 2 bases. CDR3 size: 14 residues. DNA of the CDR3: TGTGCCAGCAGACAGGGGACCAACACCGGGGAGCTGTTTTTT. It translates to CASRQGTNTGELFF.

The chain couples TRBV30 to TRBJ2-2, with no clear D. The germline gives CDR1 GTSNPN, CDR2 SVGIG (reference sequence). Trimming took 4 bases from V and 5 from J, leaving 14 bases between them. The CDR3 length is 14 residues. CDR3 sequence reads: CAWTLATPTGELFF. The CDR3 DNA reads as TGTGCCTGGACCTTGGCCACCCCAACCGGGGAGCTGTTTTTT.

The chain is built from TRBV5-1 and TRBJ2-7; 7 bases are a match to TRBD1. CDR1 is SGHRS and CDR2 is YFSETQ in the germline V gene. The CDR3 extends over 17 amino acids. Germline trimming cut 4 bases from V and 0 bases from J; bases unmatched to any gene: 13. For the CDR3, the DNA is TGCGCCAGCAGCATTGGATCGACAGGGCCAGTCTCCTACGAGCAGTACTTC. This translates into CASSIGSTGPVSYEQYF.

The V call is TRBV27, the J call TRBJ2-7, with 7 nucleotides matching TRBD1. This CDR3 region has 17 residues. Trimming took 1 base from V and 4 from J; bases not matched to a gene: 13. Germline loops: CDR1 MNHEY, CDR2 SMNVEV (reference sequence). The CDR3 DNA follows: TGTGCCAGCAGTTTATTAGGCCAGGGGGTGGAGGTGTACGAGCAGTACTTC. Protein: CASSLLGQGVEVYEQYF.

The chain couples TRBV6-5 to TRBJ1-2, with unresolved D. V was clipped by 0 bases and J by 8 bases, with 13 bases between them. CDR1 MNHEY and CDR2 SVGAGI come from the germline V gene. CDR3 length: 14 amino acids. In nucleotides, the CDR3 is TGTGCCAGCAGTTACTCGCTTAATCGGTACGGCTACACCTTC. Amino acid sequence: CASSYSLNRYGYTF.

This clone was detected only a few times. The V and J genes are TRBV7-9 and TRBJ1-3; no clear D. This CDR3 has 15 residues. Trimming took 2 bases from V and 1 from J, leaving 9 bases between them. Germline V gives CDR1 SEHNR, CDR2 FQNEAQ (reference sequence). In DNA form, the CDR3 reads TGTGCCAGCAGCTTACTTTCGGGGTCTGGAAACACCATATATTTT. This sequence encodes CASSLLSGSGNTIYF.

A remark on this clone: One junction end does not reproduce the germline sequence, and a read error may be involved. The rearrangement joins TRBV5-1 to TRBJ2-7; D might be TRBD2 (5 bases). The CDR3 spans 14 residues. In germline, CDR1 is SGHRS, CDR2 YFSETQ. The CDR3 DNA sequence: TGCGCCAGCAGCCCGGGATCTATATCCTCCGAGCAGTACTTC. Translation: CASSPGSISSEQYF.

This sequence joins TRBV12-3 or TRBV12-4 and TRBJ1-4; D is unresolved. CDR3 length equals 13 residues. Deletions cut 8 bases from V and 0 bases from J, with 7 bases between. DNA of the CDR3: TGTGCCAGCTGTATTGCAACTAATGAAAAACTGTTTTTT. Translated: CASCIATNEKLFF.

The chain couples TRBV12-5 to TRBJ1-4; TRBD1 matches 9 bases. V lost 4 bases to trimming and J lost 0 bases; unmatched junction nucleotides: 3. The CDR3 is 16 amino acids. Germline values: CDR1 LGHNT, CDR2 FRNRAP. CDR3 protein: CASGSGTGTTNEKLFF. CDR3 nucleotides: TGTGCTAGTGGTTCGGGGACAGGGACAACTAATGAAAAACTGTTTTTT.

The chain links TRBV11-3 to TRBJ1-2; D gene uncertain. The CDR3 runs to 13 residues. Deletions cut 3 bases from V and 6 bases from J, with 11 bases between. The germline V gene has CDR1 SGHNT and CDR2 YENEEA. CDR3 in amino acids: CASSLVTSDGYTF. The CDR3 DNA sequence: TGTGCCAGCAGCTTGGTGACATCGGATGGCTACACCTTC.

This clone was observed a single time. The rearrangement uses TRBV12-1 and TRBJ1-2; the table's TRBD1 call for D was not verified on the DNA. TRBV12-1 is termed a pseudogene. This CDR3 is 14 amino acids long. CDR3 DNA sequence: TGTGCCAGCAGCGCGACAGAAGCTAACTATGGCTACACCTTC. Its protein product is CASSATEANYGYTF.

The chain has TRBV2 and TRBJ1-2; no clear D gene. Trimming stripped 8 bases from V and 1 base from J, with 11 bases between. CDR3 length: 13 amino acids. Germline V lookup: CDR1 SNHLY, CDR2 FYNNEI. This chain's CDR3 is CASSIQFNYGYTF. CDR3 coding DNA: TGTGCCAGCTCAATACAGTTTAACTATGGCTACACCTTC.

The V and J genes are TRBV19 and TRBJ1-2, with 7 bases fitting TRBD1. Germline V gives CDR1 LNHDA, CDR2 SQIVND (reference sequence). V shed 3 bases, J shed 1 base, and the junction held 5 bases outside the gene matches. This CDR3 has 15 residues. This CDR3 reads CASSMEAGGNYGYTF. CDR3 DNA: TGTGCCAGTAGTATGGAGGCAGGGGGTAACTATGGCTACACCTTC.

CDR3 loop: CASSARGYEQYF. The CDR3 DNA is TGTGCCAGCAGTGCCCGGGGCTACGAGCAGTACTTC. The rearrangement uses TRBV27 and TRBJ2-7, with a tentative D call TRBD2 (5 bases). This CDR3 is built from 12 residues. Germline V lookup: CDR1 MNHEY, CDR2 SMNVEV (reference sequence). V lost 5 bases, J lost 3 bases, and 8 bases lay in between.

This clone was detected once. The chain has TRBV9 and TRBJ1-3; the D gene is possibly TRBD1 (6 bases). The germline V and J ends were trimmed by 4 bases and 0 bases, with 8 bases remaining between them. Germline lookup yields CDR1 SGDLS and CDR2 YYNGEE. There are 14 residues in the CDR3. Here the CDR3 reads CASSLQGSGNTIYF. In DNA, the CDR3 is TGTGCCAGCAGCTTACAGGGCTCTGGAAACACCATATATTTT.

This clone has more than one count but fewer than ten. The chain carries TRBV18 and TRBJ1-4; TRBD1 aligns across 7 bases. Trimming removed 5 bases from V and 7 bases from J; junction bases left unmatched: 10. Germline V lookup: CDR1 KGHSH, CDR2 LQKENI. There are 15 residues in the CDR3. The CDR3 reads CASSVGQAGSEKLFF. Written as DNA, the CDR3 is TGTGCCAGCTCAGTAGGACAGGCTGGGAGTGAAAAACTGTTTTTT.